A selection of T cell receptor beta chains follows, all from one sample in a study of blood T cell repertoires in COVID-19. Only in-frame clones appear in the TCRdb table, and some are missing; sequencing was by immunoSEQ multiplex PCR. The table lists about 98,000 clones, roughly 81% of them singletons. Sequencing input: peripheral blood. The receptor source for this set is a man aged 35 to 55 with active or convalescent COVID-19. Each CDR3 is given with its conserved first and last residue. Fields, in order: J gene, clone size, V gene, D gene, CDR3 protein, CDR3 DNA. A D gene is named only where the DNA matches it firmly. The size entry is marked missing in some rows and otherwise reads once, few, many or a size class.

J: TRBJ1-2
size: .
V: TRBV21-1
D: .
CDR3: CASSKACQRDLYGYTF
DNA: TGTGCCAGCAGCAAAGCTTGCCAGCGAGACCTCTATGGCTACACCTTC

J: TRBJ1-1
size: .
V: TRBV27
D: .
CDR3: CASTRGGPFSEAFF
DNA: TGTGCCAGCACCCGCGGGGGACCCTTCTCTGAAGCTTTCTTT

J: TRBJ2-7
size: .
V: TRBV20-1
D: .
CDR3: CSASAGEEQYF
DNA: TGCAGTGCTAGCGCAGGGGAAGAGCAGTACTTC

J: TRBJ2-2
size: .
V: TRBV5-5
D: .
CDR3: CASSLDPTRVSTGELFF
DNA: TGTGCCAGCAGCTTGGACCCCACTAGGGTGTCCACCGGGGAGCTGTTTTTT

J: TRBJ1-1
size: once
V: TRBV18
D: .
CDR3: CASSPLLGRDTEAFF
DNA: TGTGCCAGCTCACCGCTCTTGGGGAGGGACACTGAAGCTTTCTTT

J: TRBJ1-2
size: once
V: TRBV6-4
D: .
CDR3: CASSASGGGYTF
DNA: TGTGCCAGCAGTGCCTCGGGAGGAGGCTACACCTTC

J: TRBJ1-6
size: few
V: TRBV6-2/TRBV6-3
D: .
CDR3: CASSYGWERNSPLHF
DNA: TGTGCCAGCAGTTACGGATGGGAGAGGAATTCACCCCTCCACTTT

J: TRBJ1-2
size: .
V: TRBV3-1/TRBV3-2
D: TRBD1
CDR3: CASSQGQGRHGGYTF
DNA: TGTGCCAGCAGCCAAGGACAGGGGCGCCACGGGGGCTACACCTTC

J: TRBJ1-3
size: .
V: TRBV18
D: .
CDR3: CASSHGQTGNTIYF
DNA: TGTGCCAGCTCCCATGGACAGACTGGAAACACCATATATTTT

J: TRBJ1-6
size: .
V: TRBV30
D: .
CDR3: CAWTGPGTGYSPLHF
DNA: TGTGCCTGGACTGGACCTGGAACAGGATATTCACCCCTCCACTTT

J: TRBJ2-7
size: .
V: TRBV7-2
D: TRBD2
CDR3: CASSLVGTSSYEQYF
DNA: TGTGCCAGCAGCTTAGTTGGGACTAGCTCCTACGAGCAGTACTTC

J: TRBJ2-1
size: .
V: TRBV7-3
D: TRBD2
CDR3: CASSPPGGGAYNEQFF
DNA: TGTGCCAGCAGCCCACCGGGCGGGGGGGCCTACAATGAGCAGTTCTTC

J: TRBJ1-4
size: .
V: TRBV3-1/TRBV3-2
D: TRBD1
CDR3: CASSPGQGEKLFF
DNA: TGTGCCAGCAGTCCGGGACAGGGTGAAAAACTGTTTTTT

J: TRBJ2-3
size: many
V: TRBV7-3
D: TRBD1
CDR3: CASSFQGATQYF
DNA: TGTGCCAGCAGCTTTCAGGGGGCTACGCAGTATTTT

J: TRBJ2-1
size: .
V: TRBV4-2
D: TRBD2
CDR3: CASSQVWGGSSPNEQFF
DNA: TGTGCCAGCAGCCAAGTGTGGGGGGGGTCTTCCCCCAATGAGCAGTTCTTC

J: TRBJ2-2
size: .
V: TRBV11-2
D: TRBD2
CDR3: CASSALLAGKSGELFF
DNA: TGTGCCAGCAGCGCATTACTAGCGGGGAAATCCGGGGAGCTGTTTTTT

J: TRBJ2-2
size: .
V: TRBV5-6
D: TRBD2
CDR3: CASSVAGGAKTGELFF
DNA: TGTGCCAGCAGCGTAGCGGGGGGGGCCAAAACCGGGGAGCTGTTTTTT

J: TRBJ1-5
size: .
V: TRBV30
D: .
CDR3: CAWDQGGDQPQHF
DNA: TGTGCCTGGGATCAGGGAGGGGATCAGCCCCAGCATTTT

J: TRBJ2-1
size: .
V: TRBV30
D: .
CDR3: CAWSPQTGITFF
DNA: TGTGCCTGGAGTCCCCAGACAGGCATCACGTTCTTC

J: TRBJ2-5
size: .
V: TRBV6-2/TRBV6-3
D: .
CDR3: CASSLGVGTSQETQYF
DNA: TGTGCCAGCAGCCTAGGAGTGGGTACTTCACAAGAGACCCAGTACTTC

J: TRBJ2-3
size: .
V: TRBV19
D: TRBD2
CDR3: CASSSKGLPDTQYF
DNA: TGTGCCAGTAGTTCTAAGGGACTACCAGATACGCAGTATTTT

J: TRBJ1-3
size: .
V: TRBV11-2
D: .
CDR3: CASSQTDSGNTIYF
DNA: TGTGCCAGCAGCCAGACAGACTCTGGAAACACCATATATTTT

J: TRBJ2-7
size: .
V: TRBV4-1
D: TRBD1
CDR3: CASSHPDRSYEQYF
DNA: TGCGCCAGCAGCCACCCGGACAGGTCCTACGAGCAGTACTTC

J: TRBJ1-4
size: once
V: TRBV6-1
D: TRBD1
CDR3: CASSEQGAGVGKLFF
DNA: TGTGCCAGCAGTGAACAGGGGGCCGGGGTAGGGAAACTGTTTTTT

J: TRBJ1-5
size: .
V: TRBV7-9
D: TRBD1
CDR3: CASSPDREDQPQHF
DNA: TGTGCCAGCAGCCCGGACAGGGAAGATCAGCCCCAGCATTTT

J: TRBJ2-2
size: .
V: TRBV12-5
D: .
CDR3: CASTSAGELFF
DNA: TGTGCTTCTACGTCTGCCGGGGAGCTGTTTTTT

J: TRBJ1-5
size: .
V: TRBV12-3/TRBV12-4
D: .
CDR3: CASSLNHYQPQHF
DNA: TGTGCCAGCAGTTTAAACCACTATCAGCCCCAGCATTTT

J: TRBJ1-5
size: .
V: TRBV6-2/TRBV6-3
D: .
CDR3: CASSQSNFNQPQHF
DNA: TGTGCCAGCAGCCAATCTAACTTTAATCAGCCCCAGCATTTT

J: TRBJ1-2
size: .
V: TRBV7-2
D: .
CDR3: CASSLWLDTNYGYTF
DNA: TGTGCCAGCAGCTTATGGCTCGATACCAACTATGGCTACACCTTC

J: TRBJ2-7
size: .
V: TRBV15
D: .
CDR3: CATSRDRTYEQYF
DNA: TGTGCCACCAGCCGGGATCGAACCTACGAGCAGTACTTC

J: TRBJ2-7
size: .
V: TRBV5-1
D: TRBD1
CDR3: CASSLGQGAARDF
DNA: TGCGCCAGCAGCTTAGGACAGGGAGCAGCAAGGGACTTC

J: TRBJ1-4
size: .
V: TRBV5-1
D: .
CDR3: CASSLAGASTNEKLFF
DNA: TGCGCCAGCAGCTTGGCAGGGGCGTCAACTAATGAAAAACTGTTTTTT